One sample yielded the 18 T cell receptor beta chains listed below, sequenced in a study of T cell repertoires in cytomegalovirus infection. TCRdb called the reads again in MiXCR, with one record for every CDR3 protein. This table has approximately 200,000 distinct CDR3 sequences, about 28% appearing once. Input material: PBMCs. The receptors stem from a human donor in good health (CMV status not recorded). Some clones in this sample may be carry-over from other donors' samples.

This clonotype occurred many times. The DNA of the CDR3 is TGTGCCAGCAGCTACTCAGGGGGGCGTGATGAAAAACTGTTTTTT. Translation: CASSYSGGRDEKLFF. J is TRBJ1-4 and V is TRBV7-2; TRBD1 agrees at 7 bases. Germline V gene data show CDR1 as SGHTA and CDR2 as FQGNSA. The CDR3 spans 15 residues. The V gene end was trimmed by 4 bases and the J gene end by 6 bases; junction bases not matched to a gene: 8.

The chain uses TRBV5-1 and TRBJ2-5; tentative D call: TRBD2 (6 bases). CDR3 length: 14 residues. Germline V CDR1 and CDR2: SGHRS, YFSETQ. Trimming took 0 bases from V and 0 from J, leaving 6 bases between them. CDR3 DNA: TGCGCCAGCAGCTTGGGGGACTACCAAGAGACCCAGTACTTC. This gives the protein CASSLGDYQETQYF.

This clonotype occurred many times. The CDR3 DNA reads as TGTGCCAGCAGCCCCTCAGGGACAGGCACCTACGAGCAGTACTTC. Translating gives CASSPSGTGTYEQYF. The chain combines TRBV6-5 with TRBJ2-7; 8 bases fit TRBD1. The CDR3 consists of 15 residues. Germline V CDR1 and CDR2: MNHEY, SVGAGI. Trimming at V came to 6 bases and at J to 2 bases, leaving 9 bases not matched to a gene.

There are a few counts of this clonotype. The chain links TRBV2 to TRBJ2-2; D uncertain. The V end was cut by 5 bases, the J end by 4 bases, with 14 bases between. The CDR3 length is 15 residues. Looked up from germline, CDR1 is SNHLY and CDR2 is FYNNEI. The CDR3 bases are TGTGCCAGCAGTTACTGGGCCCCGAGCACCGGGGAGCTGTTTTTT. Its translation is CASSYWAPSTGELFF.

V gene TRBV6-2 or TRBV6-3 combines with J gene TRBJ2-1, with 9 positions matching TRBD2. Germline assignment: CDR1 MNHEY and CDR2 SVGEGT. The CDR3 contains 18 residues. Trimming cost V 0 bases and J 5 bases; bases outside gene matches: 11. CDR3 sequence reads: CASSYSRRLAGLNNEQFF. The DNA of the CDR3 is TGTGCCAGCAGTTACTCGAGAAGGCTAGCGGGACTCAACAATGAGCAGTTCTTC.

This clonotype came up many times. The V call is TRBV5-1, the J call TRBJ2-2, with 7 nucleotides matching TRBD2. CDR1 and CDR2 from the germline V gene are SGHRS and YFSETQ. The J segment lost 0 bases and the V segment lost 5 bases, leaving 10 bases of the junction unmatched. CDR3 length equals 17 residues. CDR3 region: CASSHLAASTNTGELFF. In DNA, the CDR3 is TGCGCCAGCAGTCACCTAGCGGCAAGTACGAACACCGGGGAGCTGTTTTTT. Full variable domain (remainder filled in from reference TRBV5-1 and TRBJ2-2): KAGVTQTPRYLIKTRGQQVTLSCSPISGHRSVSWYQQTPGQGLQFLFEYFSETQRNKGNFPGRFSGRQFSNSRSEMNVSTLELGDSALYLCASSHLAASTNTGELFFGEGSRLTVL.

This clonotype was counted a few times. The CDR3 DNA is TGTGCCAGCAGCTTGTCCATCGGCTACACCTTC. Its protein product is CASSLSIGYTF. This chain links TRBV11-2 with TRBJ1-2; D not resolved. The V gene's germline CDR1 is SGHAT and CDR2 FQNNGV. The CDR3 totals 11 residues. V lost 3 bases and J lost 8, with 7 bases in between. Based on the CDR3 plus reference TRBV11-2 and TRBJ1-2, the full variable domain is EAGVAQSPRYKIIEKRQSVAFWCNPISGHATLYWYQQILGQGPKLLIQFQNNGVVDDSQLPKDRFSAERLKGVDSTLKIQPAKLEDSAVYLCASSLSIGYTFGSGTRLTVV.

Turning to this clonotype: The junction shows a germline mismatch at one end, possibly a read error. CDR3 nucleotides: TGTGCCATCAGTTACTCGAGTCTTAACACTGAAGCTTTCTTT. It encodes CAISYSSLNTEAFF. The chain employs TRBV6-6 and TRBJ1-1; no clear D. The germline CDR1 and CDR2 sequences are MNHNY and SVGAGI (reference sequence). CDR3 length: 14 residues.

CDR3 nucleotides: TGTGCCAGCAGCTTAGAACTGTACACTGAAGCTTTCTTT. The encoded protein is CASSLELYTEAFF. The rearrangement joins TRBV7-2 to TRBJ1-1; D is unclear. The CDR3 runs 13 residues. V gave up 1 base and J gave up 3 bases, with 6 bases separating them. Germline CDR1 SGHTA, CDR2 FQGNSA.

This clonotype was seen just once. The chain joins TRBV6-5 to TRBJ1-1, with D unclear. The V gene's germline CDR1 is MNHEY and CDR2 SVGAGI. The germline V and J ends were trimmed by 0 bases and 7 bases, with 9 bases remaining between them. The CDR3 extends over 13 amino acids. DNA for the CDR3: TGTGCCAGCAGTTACTCGAATGAAGGTGAAGCTTTCTTT. Protein product: CASSYSNEGEAFF.

The chain employs TRBV2 and TRBJ2-5; D might be TRBD2 (6 bases). The CDR3 runs to 14 residues. Germline values: CDR1 SNHLY, CDR2 FYNNEI. V gave up 4 bases and J gave up 4 bases, with 13 bases separating them. CDR3 DNA sequence: TGTGCCAGCAGTGGGGCAGGGAGGTTAGAGACCCAGTACTTC. It translates to CASSGAGRLETQYF.

The J gene is TRBJ2-4, the V gene TRBV6-5; TRBD1 agrees at 7 bases. The CDR3 sequence is 15 residues long. Trimming removed 7 bases from V and 5 bases from J; junction bases left unmatched: 11. Germline loops: CDR1 MNHEY, CDR2 SVGAGI. In nucleotides, the CDR3 is TGTGCCAGCACCCAGACAGGGTCTTTTGAAAACATTCAGTACTTC. This gives the protein CASTQTGSFENIQYF.

The rearrangement links TRBV6-2 or TRBV6-3 to TRBJ2-4, with TRBD1 matching over 9 bases. This CDR3 spans 17 amino acids. Germline CDR1 reads MNHEY; CDR2 reads SVGEGT. The ends lost 7 bases at V and 3 bases at J; junction bases unmatched: 13. CDR3 nucleotides: TGTGCCAGCACCCCCCGGGACAGGGCCCCGGGCAAAAACATTCAGTACTTC. The encoded protein is CASTPRDRAPGKNIQYF.

This clonotype occurred many times. The junction and the germline gene differ at one end; a read error may be behind it. The chain is built from TRBV7-2 and TRBJ2-3; TRBD2 agrees at 9 bases. Germline lookup yields CDR1 SGHTA and CDR2 FQGNSA. This CDR3 is built from 16 residues. The CDR3 DNA sequence: TGTGCCAGCAGATTAGCGGGGGCCGTTAGCACAGATACGCAGTATTTT. Translating it yields CASRLAGAVSTDTQYF.

V is TRBV7-9 and J is TRBJ1-5, with D uncertain. V lost 1 base to trimming and J lost 3 bases, with 10 bases between them. The CDR3 has 15 amino acids. The germline V gene encodes CDR1 SEHNR and CDR2 FQNEAQ (reference sequence). This CDR3 reads CASSLERGDNQPQHF. CDR3 in DNA: TGTGCCAGCAGCTTAGAGAGAGGAGACAATCAGCCCCAGCATTTT.

This clonotype was detected a few times. This rearrangement joins TRBV2 to TRBJ1-5, with D perhaps matching TRBD1 (5 bases). Germline assignment: CDR1 SNHLY and CDR2 FYNNEI. Deletions cut 5 bases from V and 5 bases from J, with 19 bases between. This CDR3 is 16 amino acids long. CDR3 in DNA: TGTGCCAGCAGTCCCGGACGAGGGGCGGGAGATCAGCCCCAGCATTTT. Translating gives CASSPGRGAGDQPQHF. Combining the CDR3 with reference TRBV2 and TRBJ1-5 gives the whole variable domain EPEVTQTPSHQVTQMGQEVILRCVPISNHLYFYWYRQILGQKVEFLVSFYNNEISEKSEIFDDQFSVERPDGSNFTLKIRSTKLEDSAMYFCASSPGRGAGDQPQHFGDGTRLSIL.

The chain has TRBV6-2 or TRBV6-3 and TRBJ1-2; D unclear. The germline CDR1 and CDR2 sequences are MNHEY and SVGEGT. CDR3 length: 18 residues. The V and J ends lost 7 bases and 0 bases respectively, with 24 bases between them. The CDR3 is CASILASEYSTTNYGYTF. The CDR3 DNA sequence: TGTGCCAGCATTCTCGCCTCGGAATACAGCACCACTAACTATGGCTACACCTTC.

This sequence joins TRBV6-5 and TRBJ2-5; 13 positions match TRBD2. This CDR3 has 16 residues. With V trimmed by 5 bases and J by 5 bases, 8 bases remained unmatched. Germline lookup yields CDR1 MNHEY and CDR2 SVGAGI. CDR3: CASSTSGGVPGETQYF. The CDR3 DNA reads as TGTGCCAGCAGTACTAGCGGGGGGGTTCCGGGGGAGACCCAGTACTTC.